This T cell receptor (beta chain) was identified in a study of beta chain features in type 1 diabetes. Whole-study results and caveats: There was a moderate but significant shortening of TCRB CDR3s in all four CD4+ subsets of Type 1 diabetes patients.

This clone has a handful of counts. Antigen unknown. The authors reverse transcribed all of the isolated RNA, so sequencing captured expressed TCRB transcripts. The assay was immunoSEQ multiplex PCR, and TCRdb's table has in-frame clones only and misses some. The data show over 600,000 clones, 12% seen once. The CDR3 extends over 14 amino acids. In germline, CDR1 is MNHNY, CDR2 SVGAGI (reference sequence). Trimming pared 5 bases from V and 5 bases from J, leaving 12 bases between. The sequenced material came from naive CD4+ T cells from blood. This rearrangement joins TRBV6-6 to TRBJ1-4, with a possible D match to TRBD1 (6 bases). The sequence was collected from a man between 25 and 39 years old with type 1 diabetes. The CDR3 DNA is TGTGCCAGCAGTATGGACAGACCGAATGAAAAACTGTTTTTT. Translation: CASSMDRPNEKLFF.